This TCR beta chain came from a study of blood T cell repertoires in COVID-19. Two consecutive negative NP/OP PCR tests, clearance, or resolved symptoms defined Cohort 3 recovery. How the authors handled the data: Reference gene primer amplification yielded estimated nucleated cell counts. Data came from immunoSEQ multiplex PCR; TCRdb stores just in-frame clones and leaves some out. V, J and clone size derive from that table, while D and trimming were established from the DNA sequence. This sample carries fewer than 300,000 clones, 75% to 90% of them seen once, and the ten largest clones take under 9.5%. The CDR3 covers 14 residues. CDR1 SEHNR and CDR2 FQNEAQ come from the germline V gene (reference sequence). Trimming removed 1 base from V and 2 bases from J, with 9 bases in between.

The clonotype was recovered from a man aged 40-49 years who had recovered from COVID-19. Material: PBMCs or T cells enriched from blood (not recorded which). The V gene is TRBV7-9, the J gene TRBJ2-7, with D maybe TRBD1 (5 bases). The DNA of the CDR3 is TGTGCCAGCAGCTTAGACAGGATAACCTACGAGCAGTACTTC. Protein product: CASSLDRITYEQYF.